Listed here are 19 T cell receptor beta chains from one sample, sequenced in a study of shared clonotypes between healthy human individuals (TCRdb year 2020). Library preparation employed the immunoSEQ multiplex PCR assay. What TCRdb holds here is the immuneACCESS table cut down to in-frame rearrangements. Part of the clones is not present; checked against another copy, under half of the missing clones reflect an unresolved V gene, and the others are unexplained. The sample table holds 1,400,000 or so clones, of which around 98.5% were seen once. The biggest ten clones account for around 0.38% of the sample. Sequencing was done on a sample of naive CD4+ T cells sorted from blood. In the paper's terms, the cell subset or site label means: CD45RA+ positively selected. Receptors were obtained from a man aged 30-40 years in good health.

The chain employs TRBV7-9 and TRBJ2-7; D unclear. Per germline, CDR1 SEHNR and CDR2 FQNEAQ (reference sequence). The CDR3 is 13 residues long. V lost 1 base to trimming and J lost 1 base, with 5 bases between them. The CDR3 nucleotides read TGTGCCAGCAGCTTAGTTGTGTCCTACGAGCAGTACTTC. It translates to CASSLVVSYEQYF.

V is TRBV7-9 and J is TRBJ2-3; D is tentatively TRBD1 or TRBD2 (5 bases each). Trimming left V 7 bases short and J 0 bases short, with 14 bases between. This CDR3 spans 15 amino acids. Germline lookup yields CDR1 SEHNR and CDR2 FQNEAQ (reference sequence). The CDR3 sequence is CASTTRGGSTDTQYF. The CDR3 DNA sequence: TGTGCCAGCACCACCCGTGGGGGAAGCACAGATACGCAGTATTTT.

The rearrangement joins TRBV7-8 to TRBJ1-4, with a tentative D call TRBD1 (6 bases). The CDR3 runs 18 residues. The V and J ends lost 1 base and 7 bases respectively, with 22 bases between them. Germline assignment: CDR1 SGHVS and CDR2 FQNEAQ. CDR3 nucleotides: TGTGCCAGCAGCTTAGTCGGACAGTGGGGAGATACGGGTGAAAAACTGTTTTTT. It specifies CASSLVGQWGDTGEKLFF.

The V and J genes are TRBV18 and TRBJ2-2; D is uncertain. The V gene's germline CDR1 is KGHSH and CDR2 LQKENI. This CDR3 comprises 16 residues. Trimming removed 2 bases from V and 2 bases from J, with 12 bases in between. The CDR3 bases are TGTGCCAGCTCACCAGGGTTAACCCCCAACACCGGGGAGCTGTTTTTT. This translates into CASSPGLTPNTGELFF.

The CDR3 sequence is CSALTGLGGEQFF. The CDR3 DNA reads as TGCAGCGCCCTGACAGGGTTGGGGGGTGAGCAGTTCTTC. V usage is TRBV29-1 and J usage is TRBJ2-1, with a tentative D call TRBD1 (7 bases). Germline CDR1 and CDR2: SQVTM and ANQGSEA. Trimming took 7 bases from V and 9 from J, leaving 19 bases between them. The CDR3 extends over 13 amino acids.

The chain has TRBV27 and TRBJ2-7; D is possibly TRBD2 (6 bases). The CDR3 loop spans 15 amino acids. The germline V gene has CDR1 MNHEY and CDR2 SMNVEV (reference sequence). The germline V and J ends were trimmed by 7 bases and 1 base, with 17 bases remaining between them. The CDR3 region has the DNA TGTGCCAGCACCCAGTCCCTGGCGGGGTCCTACGAGCAGTACTTC. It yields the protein CASTQSLAGSYEQYF.

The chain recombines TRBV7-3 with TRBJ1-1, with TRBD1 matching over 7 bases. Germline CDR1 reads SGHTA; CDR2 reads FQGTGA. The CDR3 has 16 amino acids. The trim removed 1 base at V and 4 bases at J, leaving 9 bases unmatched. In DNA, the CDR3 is TGTGCCAGCAGCTTAAGGGCGACAGGGATCGGCACTGAAGCTTTCTTT. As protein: CASSLRATGIGTEAFF.

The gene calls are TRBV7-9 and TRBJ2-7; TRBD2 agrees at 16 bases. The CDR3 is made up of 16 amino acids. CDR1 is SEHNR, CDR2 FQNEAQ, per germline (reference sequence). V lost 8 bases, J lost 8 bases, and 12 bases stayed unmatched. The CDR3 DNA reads TGTGCCAGCGGGACAGGGACTAGCGGGAGGGCGATCCAGCAGTACTTC. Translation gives CASGTGTSGRAIQQYF. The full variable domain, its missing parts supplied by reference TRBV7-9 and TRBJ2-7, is DTGVSQNPRHKITKRGQNVTFRCDPISEHNRLYWYRQTLGQGPEFLTYFQNEAQLEKSRLLSDRFSAERPKGSFSTLEIQRTEQGDSAMYLCASGTGTSGRAIQQYFGPGTRLTVT.

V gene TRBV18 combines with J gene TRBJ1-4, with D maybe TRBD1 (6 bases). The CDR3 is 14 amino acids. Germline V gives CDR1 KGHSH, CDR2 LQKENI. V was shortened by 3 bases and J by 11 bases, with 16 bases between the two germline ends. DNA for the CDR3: TGTGCCAGCTCACCGAGCGGAGTCGGACAGAAACTGTTTTTT. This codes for CASSPSGVGQKLFF.

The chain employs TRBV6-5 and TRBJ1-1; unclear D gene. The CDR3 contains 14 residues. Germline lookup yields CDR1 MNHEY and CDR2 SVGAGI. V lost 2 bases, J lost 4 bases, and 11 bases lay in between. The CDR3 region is CASSYASATTEAFF. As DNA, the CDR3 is TGTGCCAGCAGTTACGCTTCAGCAACCACTGAAGCTTTCTTT.

In nucleotides, the CDR3 is TGTGCCAGCAGCCTACCACAGGGAGCGATCTACGAGCAGTACTTC. Translation gives CASSLPQGAIYEQYF. This chain joins TRBV28 and TRBJ2-7, with D maybe TRBD1 (6 bases). The V and J ends lost 6 bases and 3 bases respectively, with 18 bases between them. Germline V lookup: CDR1 MDHEN, CDR2 SYDVKM. The CDR3 has 15 amino acids. The full variable domain, with the rest looked up from reference TRBV28 and TRBJ2-7, is DVKVTQSSRYLVKRTGEKVFLECVQDMDHENMFWYRQDPGLGLRLIYFSYDVKMKEKGDIPEGYSVSREKKERFSLILESASTNQTSMYLCASSLPQGAIYEQYFGPGTRLTVT.

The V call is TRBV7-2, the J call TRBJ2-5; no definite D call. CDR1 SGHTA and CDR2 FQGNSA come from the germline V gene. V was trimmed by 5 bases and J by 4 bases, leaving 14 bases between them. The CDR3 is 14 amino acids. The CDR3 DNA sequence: TGTGCCAGCAGCCCGGAGTCACTATTAGAGACCCAGTACTTC. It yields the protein CASSPESLLETQYF.

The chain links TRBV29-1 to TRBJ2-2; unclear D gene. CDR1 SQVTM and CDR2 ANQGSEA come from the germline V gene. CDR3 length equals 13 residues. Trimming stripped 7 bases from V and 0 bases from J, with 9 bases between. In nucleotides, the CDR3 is TGCAGCGCTGCCGAACCGAACACCGGGGAGCTGTTTTTT. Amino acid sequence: CSAAEPNTGELFF.

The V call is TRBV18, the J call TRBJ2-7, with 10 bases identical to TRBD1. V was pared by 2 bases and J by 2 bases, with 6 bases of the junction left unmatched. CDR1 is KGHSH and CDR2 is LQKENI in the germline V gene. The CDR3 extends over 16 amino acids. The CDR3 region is CASSPGDRGIAYEQYF. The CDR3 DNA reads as TGTGCCAGCTCACCAGGGGACAGGGGAATTGCCTACGAGCAGTACTTC.

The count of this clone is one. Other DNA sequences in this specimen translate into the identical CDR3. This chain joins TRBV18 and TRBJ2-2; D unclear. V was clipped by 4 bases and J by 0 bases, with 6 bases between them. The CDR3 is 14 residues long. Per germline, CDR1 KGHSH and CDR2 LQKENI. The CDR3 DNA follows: TGTGCCAGCTCACGCAACTCGAACACCGGGGAGCTGTTTTTT. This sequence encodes CASSRNSNTGELFF.

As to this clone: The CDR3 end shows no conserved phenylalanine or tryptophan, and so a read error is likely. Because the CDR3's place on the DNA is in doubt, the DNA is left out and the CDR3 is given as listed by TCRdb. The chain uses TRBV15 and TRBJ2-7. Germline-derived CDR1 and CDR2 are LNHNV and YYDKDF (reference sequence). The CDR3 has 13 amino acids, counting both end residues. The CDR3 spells CATSRDFGAGRRD.

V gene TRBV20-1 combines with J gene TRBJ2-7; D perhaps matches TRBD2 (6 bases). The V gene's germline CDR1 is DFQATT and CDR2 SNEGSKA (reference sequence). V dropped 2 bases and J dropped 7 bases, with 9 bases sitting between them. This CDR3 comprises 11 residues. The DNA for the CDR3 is TGCAGTGCTAGAATAGCGGCAGAGCAGTACTTC. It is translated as CSARIAAEQYF.

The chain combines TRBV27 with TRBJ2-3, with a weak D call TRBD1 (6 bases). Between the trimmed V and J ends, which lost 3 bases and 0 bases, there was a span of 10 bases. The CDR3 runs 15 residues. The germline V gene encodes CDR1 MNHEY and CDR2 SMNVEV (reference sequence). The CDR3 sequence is CASSLGAASTDTQYF. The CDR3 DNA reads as TGTGCCAGCAGTTTGGGGGCGGCTAGCACAGATACGCAGTATTTT.

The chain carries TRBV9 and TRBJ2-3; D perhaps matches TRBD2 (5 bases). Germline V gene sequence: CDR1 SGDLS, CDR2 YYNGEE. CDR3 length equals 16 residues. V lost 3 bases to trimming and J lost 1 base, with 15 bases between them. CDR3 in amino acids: CASSAYGSGGTDTQYF. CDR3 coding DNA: TGTGCCAGCAGCGCCTATGGGTCCGGGGGCACAGATACGCAGTATTTT.